Reported below is one T cell receptor beta chain. Its antigen is undetermined. The data belong to a study of PD-L1 blockade in urothelial cancer. Study as a whole: Most patients, twenty-five of 29, were males with bladder-origin cancer. Blood analysis occurred 3 weeks (second dose) and 6 weeks after treatment start.

Time point denoted: peripheral blood 6 weeks after treatment start. Study-wide findings and caveats: Greater 3-week expansion of tumor-associated blood clones was recorded for durable-benefit patients.

CDR3 length equals 18 residues. Every PCR was spiked with synthetic TCR analog templates. The data were produced by immunoSEQ multiplex PCR, yet TCRdb's version contains in-frame clones alone and is incomplete. The table records tens of thousands of clones, about 89% of them present only once. The chain joins TRBV21-1 to TRBJ1-1. TRBV21-1 is tagged as a pseudogene. This clonotype originated in a man older than 75 with urothelial cancer. This sample comprised PBMCs, obtained around atezolizumab (anti-PD-L1) treatment. CDR3 bases: TGTGCCAGCAGCAATCCTAATCTGGGTCGGGTTGGGAACACTGAAGCTTTCTTT. Its protein product is CASSNPNLGRVGNTEAFF.